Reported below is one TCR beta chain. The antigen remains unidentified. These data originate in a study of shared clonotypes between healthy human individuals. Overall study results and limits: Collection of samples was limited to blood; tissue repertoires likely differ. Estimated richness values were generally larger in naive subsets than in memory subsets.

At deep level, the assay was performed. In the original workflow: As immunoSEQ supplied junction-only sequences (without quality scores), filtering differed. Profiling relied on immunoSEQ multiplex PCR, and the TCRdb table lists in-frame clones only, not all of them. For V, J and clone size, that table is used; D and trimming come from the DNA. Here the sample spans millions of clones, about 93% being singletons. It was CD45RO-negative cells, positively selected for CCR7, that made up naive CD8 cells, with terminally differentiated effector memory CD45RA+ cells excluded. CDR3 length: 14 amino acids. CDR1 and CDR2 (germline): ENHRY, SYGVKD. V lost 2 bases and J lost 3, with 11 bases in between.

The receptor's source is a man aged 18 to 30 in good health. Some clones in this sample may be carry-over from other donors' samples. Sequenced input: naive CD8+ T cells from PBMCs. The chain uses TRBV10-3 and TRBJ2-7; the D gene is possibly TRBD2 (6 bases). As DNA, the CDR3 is TGTGCCATCAGTGAGCCCGAGACTAGCTACGAGCAGTACTTC. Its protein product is CAISEPETSYEQYF.